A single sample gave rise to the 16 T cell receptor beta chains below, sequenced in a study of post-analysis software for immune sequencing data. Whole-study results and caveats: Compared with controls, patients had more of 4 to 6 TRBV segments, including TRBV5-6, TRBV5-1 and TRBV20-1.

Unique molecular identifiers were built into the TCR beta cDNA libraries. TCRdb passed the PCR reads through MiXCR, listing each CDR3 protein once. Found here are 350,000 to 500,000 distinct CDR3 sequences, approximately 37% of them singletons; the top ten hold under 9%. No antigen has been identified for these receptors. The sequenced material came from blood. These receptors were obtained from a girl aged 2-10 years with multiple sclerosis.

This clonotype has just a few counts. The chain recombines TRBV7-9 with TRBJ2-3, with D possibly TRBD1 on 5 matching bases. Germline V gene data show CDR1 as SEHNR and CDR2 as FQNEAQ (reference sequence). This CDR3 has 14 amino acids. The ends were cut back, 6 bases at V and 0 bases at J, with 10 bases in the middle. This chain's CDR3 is CASRQGSSTDTQYF. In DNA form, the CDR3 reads TGTGCCAGCAGGCAGGGTTCTAGCACAGATACGCAGTATTTT.

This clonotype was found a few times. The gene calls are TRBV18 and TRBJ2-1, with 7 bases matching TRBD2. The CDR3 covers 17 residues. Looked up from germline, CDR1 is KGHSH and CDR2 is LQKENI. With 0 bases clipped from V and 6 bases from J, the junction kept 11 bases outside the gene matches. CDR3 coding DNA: TGTGCCAGCTCACCACCGTTATATACGGGGGGTACCAATGAGCAGTTCTTC. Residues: CASSPPLYTGGTNEQFF.

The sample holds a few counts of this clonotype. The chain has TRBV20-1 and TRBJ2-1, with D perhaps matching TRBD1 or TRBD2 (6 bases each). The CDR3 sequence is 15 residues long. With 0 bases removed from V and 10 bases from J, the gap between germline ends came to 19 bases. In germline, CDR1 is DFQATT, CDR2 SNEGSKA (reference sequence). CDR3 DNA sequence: TGCAGTGCTAGAGATAGCGAGGCAGGGGACTGGGAGCAGTTCTTC. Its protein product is CSARDSEAGDWEQFF.

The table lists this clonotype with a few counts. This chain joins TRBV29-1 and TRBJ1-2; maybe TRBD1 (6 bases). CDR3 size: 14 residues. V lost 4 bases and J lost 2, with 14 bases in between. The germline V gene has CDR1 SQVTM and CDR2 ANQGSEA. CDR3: CSVAFRQANYGYTF. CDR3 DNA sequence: TGCAGCGTTGCCTTTAGACAGGCCAACTATGGCTACACCTTC.

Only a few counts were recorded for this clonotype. The CDR3 here is CSARDGGGEGQPQHF. The CDR3 region has the DNA TGCAGTGCTAGGGACGGCGGAGGGGAAGGCCAGCCCCAGCATTTT. The V gene is TRBV20-1, the J gene TRBJ1-5; perhaps TRBD1 as D (5 bases). The CDR3 extends over 15 amino acids. The V and J ends lost 3 bases and 7 bases respectively, with 19 bases between them. CDR1 and CDR2 from the germline V gene are DFQATT and SNEGSKA (reference sequence).

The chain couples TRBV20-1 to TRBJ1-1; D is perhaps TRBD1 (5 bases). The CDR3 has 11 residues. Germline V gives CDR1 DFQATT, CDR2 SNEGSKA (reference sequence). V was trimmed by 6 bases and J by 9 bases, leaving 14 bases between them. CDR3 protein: CSAPGDFQAFF. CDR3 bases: TGCAGTGCCCCCGGGGACTTCCAAGCTTTCTTT.

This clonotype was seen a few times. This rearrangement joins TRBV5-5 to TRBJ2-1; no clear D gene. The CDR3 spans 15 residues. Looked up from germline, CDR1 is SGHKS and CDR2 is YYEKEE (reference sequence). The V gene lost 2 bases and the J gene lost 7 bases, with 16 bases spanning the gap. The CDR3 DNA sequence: TGTGCCAGCAGCTTTCCGAGTGTTATTGAGAATGAGCAGTTCTTC. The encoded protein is CASSFPSVIENEQFF. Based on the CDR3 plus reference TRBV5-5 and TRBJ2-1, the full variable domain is DAGVTQSPTHLIKTRGQQVTLRCSPISGHKSVSWYQQVLGQGPQFIFQYYEKEERGRGNFPDRFSARQFPNYSSELNVNALLLGDSALYLCASSFPSVIENEQFFGPGTRLTVL.

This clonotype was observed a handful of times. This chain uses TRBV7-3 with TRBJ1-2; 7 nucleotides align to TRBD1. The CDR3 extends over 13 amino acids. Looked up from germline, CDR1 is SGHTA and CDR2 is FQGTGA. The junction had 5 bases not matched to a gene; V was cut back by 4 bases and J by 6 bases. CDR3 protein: CASSSPGGNGYTF. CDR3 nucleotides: TGTGCCAGCAGCTCACCAGGGGGGAATGGCTACACCTTC.

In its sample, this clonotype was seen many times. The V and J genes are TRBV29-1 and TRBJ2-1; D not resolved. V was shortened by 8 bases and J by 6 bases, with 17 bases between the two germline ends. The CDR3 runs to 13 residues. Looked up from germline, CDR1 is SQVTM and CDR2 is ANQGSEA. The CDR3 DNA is TGCAGCCCAGAATCGAATCTTTCCAATGAGCAGTTCTTC. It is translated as CSPESNLSNEQFF.

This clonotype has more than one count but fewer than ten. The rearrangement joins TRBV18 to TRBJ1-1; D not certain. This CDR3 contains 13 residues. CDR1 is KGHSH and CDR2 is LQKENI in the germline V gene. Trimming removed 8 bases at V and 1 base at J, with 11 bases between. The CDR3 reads CASSPGANTEAFF. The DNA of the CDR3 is TGTGCCAGCAGCCCGGGAGCGAACACTGAAGCTTTCTTT.

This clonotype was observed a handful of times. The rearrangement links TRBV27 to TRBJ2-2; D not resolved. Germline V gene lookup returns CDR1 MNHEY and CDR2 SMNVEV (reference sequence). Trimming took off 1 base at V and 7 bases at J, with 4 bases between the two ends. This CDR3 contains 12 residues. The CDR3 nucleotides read TGTGCCAGCAGTTTATGGGGCGGGGAGCTGTTTTTT. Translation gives CASSLWGGELFF.

CDR3 sequence reads: CAISSTGFGNQPQHF. The CDR3 DNA sequence: TGTGCCATCAGTTCAACAGGGTTTGGCAATCAGCCCCAGCATTTT. The chain links TRBV10-3 to TRBJ1-5; a weak D match, TRBD1 (6 bases). V was clipped by 5 bases and J by 2 bases, with 13 bases between them. Looked up from germline, CDR1 is ENHRY and CDR2 is SYGVKD. CDR3 length equals 15 residues.

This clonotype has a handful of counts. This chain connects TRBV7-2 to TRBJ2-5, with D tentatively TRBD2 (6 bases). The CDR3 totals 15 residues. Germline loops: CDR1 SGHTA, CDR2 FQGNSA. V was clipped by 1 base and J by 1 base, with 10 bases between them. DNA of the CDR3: TGTGCCAGCAGCTTAGGTCGAGCGGGCCAAGAGACCCAGTACTTC. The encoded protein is CASSLGRAGQETQYF.

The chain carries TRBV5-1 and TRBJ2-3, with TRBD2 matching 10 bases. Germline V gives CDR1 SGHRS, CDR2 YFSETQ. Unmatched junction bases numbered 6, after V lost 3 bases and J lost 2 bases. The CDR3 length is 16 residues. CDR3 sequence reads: CASSWGLAPTTDTQYF. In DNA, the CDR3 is TGCGCCAGCAGCTGGGGACTAGCGCCTACCACAGATACGCAGTATTTT.

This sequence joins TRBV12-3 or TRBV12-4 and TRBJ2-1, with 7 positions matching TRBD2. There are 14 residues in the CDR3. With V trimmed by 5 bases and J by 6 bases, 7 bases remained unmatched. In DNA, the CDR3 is TGTGCCAGCAGTGGACTAGATTATCGCAATGAGCAGTTCTTC. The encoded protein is CASSGLDYRNEQFF.

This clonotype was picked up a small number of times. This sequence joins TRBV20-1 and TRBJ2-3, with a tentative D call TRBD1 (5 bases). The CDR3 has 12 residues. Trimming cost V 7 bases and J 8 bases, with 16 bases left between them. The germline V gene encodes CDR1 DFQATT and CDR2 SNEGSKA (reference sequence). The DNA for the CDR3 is TGCAGTGGGGCCAGGGAATATGGTACGCAGTATTTT. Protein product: CSGAREYGTQYF.